These 22 T cell receptor beta chains originate from one sample sequenced in a study of regulatory T cells in long-lasting Graves disease. Time point given: persistent/refractory GD, antithyroid drugs over 5 years with positive TRAb. TCR sequences were obtained from RNA taken from PBMCs. Relying on iRepertoire HTBI primers and Arm-PCR of CDR3 regions, the team built TCR beta libraries. TCRdb independently ran MiXCR on the multiplex PCR reads; one entry per CDR3 protein. The sample lists some 420,000 distinct CDR3 sequences, around a fifth occurring once. Sample: peripheral blood mononuclear cells (PBMCs), taken when the disease was refractory, from a patient treated with antithyroid drugs. Every receptor here comes from a female donor with Graves disease.

This clonotype was seen repeatedly, ten times or more. CDR3 residues: CASSEALTAYQETQYF. The CDR3 DNA follows: TGTGCCAGCAGTGAAGCGCTCACAGCCTACCAAGAGACCCAGTACTTC. The chain is built from TRBV6-1 and TRBJ2-5, with D hard to call. Deletions cut 0 bases from V and 0 bases from J, with 11 bases between. CDR1 and CDR2 (germline): MNHNS, SASEGT. The length of the CDR3 is 16 residues.

This clonotype appeared many times. The rearrangement uses TRBV7-2 and TRBJ2-5; TRBD2 might be the D (6 bases). Germline V CDR1 and CDR2: SGHTA, FQGNSA. There are 14 residues in the CDR3. The V end lost 4 bases, the J end lost 4 bases, and 13 bases lay between the germline ends. DNA for the CDR3: TGTGCCAGCAGCTCCGGCGGGGTCGCAGAGACCCAGTACTTC. Its translation: CASSSGGVAETQYF.

This clonotype occurred a few times. With a much larger clone just one base away, this may be a read error. V is TRBV28 and J is TRBJ2-2; TRBD1 aligns across 10 bases. Germline V gene lookup returns CDR1 MDHEN and CDR2 SYDVKM. The CDR3 is made up of 18 amino acids. The CDR3 bases are TGTGCCAGCATACCTCCGGTGGGGACAGGGGATGGCACCGGGGGGCTGTTTTTT. Translated, it gives CASIPPVGTGDGTGGLFF.

In this sample, this clonotype turned up many times. V is TRBV7-3 and J is TRBJ1-1, with D perhaps TRBD1 (5 bases). The CDR3 extends over 15 amino acids. The ends were cut back, 2 bases at V and 1 base at J, with 11 bases in the middle. Germline V gives CDR1 SGHTA, CDR2 FQGTGA. This CDR3 reads CASSLSGGGNTEAFF. The CDR3, as DNA: TGTGCCAGCAGCTTATCAGGTGGGGGGAACACTGAAGCTTTCTTT.

V gene TRBV19 combines with J gene TRBJ1-5; 7 bases match TRBD1. Trimming cost V 8 bases and J 2 bases; bases outside gene matches: 6. The CDR3 loop spans 14 amino acids. CDR1 LNHDA and CDR2 SQIVND come from the germline V gene (reference sequence). The CDR3 nucleotides are TGTGCCAGTCACATTACAGGGGGCAATCAGCCCCAGCATTTT. Its protein is CASHITGGNQPQHF.

In its sample, this clonotype was seen many times. The V gene is TRBV6-9, the J gene TRBJ2-5, with D possibly matching TRBD2 (6 bases). Germline V gene sequence: CDR1 MNHGY, CDR2 SVAAGI. V gave up 3 bases and J gave up 6 bases, with 17 bases separating them. This CDR3 has 15 residues. For the CDR3, the DNA is TGTGCCAGCAGTTACCTGGGCGGGAACAGGCAGACCCAGTACTTC. It encodes CASSYLGGNRQTQYF.

This clonotype has at least ten counts. V gene TRBV28 combines with J gene TRBJ2-4; TRBD2 agrees at 10 bases. CDR3 length: 14 amino acids. Germline values: CDR1 MDHEN, CDR2 SYDVKM. After removal of 5 bases from V and 8 bases from J, the junction contained 6 bases not matched to a gene. CDR3 sequence (DNA): TGTGCCAGCAGTCTGACTAGCGGGTTATACATTCAGTACTTC. Translation gives CASSLTSGLYIQYF.

This clonotype was counted at least ten times. The chain carries TRBV19 and TRBJ1-2; possible D gene TRBD1, 5 bases. Trimming cost V 6 bases and J 4 bases, with 12 bases left between them. The germline gives CDR1 LNHDA, CDR2 SQIVND (reference sequence). The CDR3 is made up of 13 amino acids. The DNA for the CDR3 is TGTGCCAGTAGATTGGACAAAGTCTATGGCTACACCTTC. This codes for CASRLDKVYGYTF.

This chain links TRBV7-3 with TRBJ2-5; possible D gene TRBD2, 5 bases. There are 13 residues in the CDR3. Germline CDR1 reads SGHTA; CDR2 reads FQGTGA. V lost 5 bases to trimming and J lost 5 bases, with 12 bases between them. The CDR3 spells CASSQGSAETQYF. CDR3 nucleotides: TGTGCCAGCAGCCAAGGGAGCGCGGAGACCCAGTACTTC. Complete variable domain (other parts from reference TRBV7-3 and TRBJ2-5): GAGVSQTPSNKVTEKGKYVELRCDPISGHTALYWYRQSLGQGPEFLIYFQGTGAADDSGLPNDRFFAVRPEGSVSTLKIQRTERGDSAVYLCASSQGSAETQYFGPGTRLLVL.

The rearrangement joins TRBV27 to TRBJ1-1; 9 positions match TRBD1. Germline CDR1 is MNHEY and CDR2 is SMNVEV (reference sequence). Germline trimming cut 5 bases from V and 3 bases from J; bases unmatched to any gene: 10. The CDR3 is 16 residues long. In DNA form, the CDR3 reads TGTGCCAGCAGTCCGTTCTACAGGGGGCTGGACACTGAAGCTTTCTTT. The encoded protein is CASSPFYRGLDTEAFF.

This clonotype was recorded at least ten times. V is TRBV24-1 and J is TRBJ2-5; possibly TRBD2 for D (6 bases). V shed 3 bases and J shed 0 bases, with 10 bases lying between them. The CDR3 length is 15 residues. From germline, CDR1 is KGHDR and CDR2 SFDVKD. The CDR3 protein is CATSDTEGYQETQYF. Here the CDR3 DNA reads TGTGCCACCAGTGATACGGAGGGGTACCAAGAGACCCAGTACTTC.

This clonotype appeared many times. The chain combines TRBV7-9 with TRBJ2-4; D possibly corresponds to TRBD2 (6 bases). Looked up from germline, CDR1 is SEHNR and CDR2 is FQNEAQ (reference sequence). The CDR3 contains 14 residues. Trimming shortened V by 5 bases and J by 8 bases, and 16 bases separated the two germline ends. The CDR3 sequence is CASSLGGGADIQYF. CDR3 sequence (DNA): TGTGCCAGCAGCCTCGGAGGAGGGGCGGACATTCAGTACTTC.

This clonotype was picked up many times. The J gene is TRBJ1-2, the V gene TRBV20-1; D is uncertain. The CDR3 length is 13 residues. The V gene lost 4 bases and the J gene lost 3 bases, with 12 bases spanning the gap. Per the germline V gene, CDR1 is DFQATT and CDR2 is SNEGSKA (reference sequence). The CDR3 nucleotides read TGCAGTGCTACCAGTGGATTACACTATGGCTACACCTTC. Its translation is CSATSGLHYGYTF.

V usage is TRBV24-1 and J usage is TRBJ2-7; TRBD1 might be the D (6 bases). The V gene's germline CDR1 is KGHDR and CDR2 SFDVKD. The CDR3 sequence is 15 residues long. V was cut by 0 bases and J by 7 bases, with 15 bases left in between. The CDR3: CATSDLRDTRGEQYF. The CDR3 region has the DNA TGTGCCACCAGTGATTTGAGGGACACCCGAGGAGAGCAGTACTTC.

This clonotype was recorded once. The chain has TRBV11-2 and TRBJ2-5; D remains unclear. The assigned J gene may be wrong: the sequence end matches TRBJ2-1 better. The CDR3 has 14 amino acids. CDR1 is SGHAT and CDR2 is FQNNGV in the germline V gene. This chain's CDR3 is CASSIRSVNNEQFF. The CDR3 nucleotides are TGTGCCAGCAGCATTAGATCCGTCAACAATGAGCAGTTCTTC.

The chain joins TRBV9 to TRBJ1-5; possibly TRBD1 for D (6 bases). CDR3 length: 15 residues. V dropped 0 bases and J dropped 7 bases, with 14 bases sitting between them. The V gene's germline CDR1 is SGDLS and CDR2 YYNGEE. The CDR3 sequence: CASSVGSGDDQPQHF. CDR3 bases: TGTGCCAGCAGCGTAGGGTCAGGGGACGACCAGCCCCAGCATTTT.

This clonotype was detected ten times or more. The chain employs TRBV28 and TRBJ1-2; TRBD1 agrees at 7 bases. CDR1 is MDHEN, CDR2 SYDVKM, per germline. V was pared by 5 bases and J by 4 bases, with 4 bases of the junction left unmatched. This CDR3 comprises 13 residues. The CDR3 DNA is TGTGCCAGCAGTGGTGGACAGGCCTATGGCTACACCTTC. The encoded protein is CASSGGQAYGYTF.

This clonotype occurred many times. V and J are TRBV24-1 and TRBJ1-2; unclear D gene. The CDR3 sequence is 12 residues long. The V gene's germline CDR1 is KGHDR and CDR2 SFDVKD. V was pared by 2 bases and J by 4 bases, with 4 bases between. The DNA of the CDR3 is TGTGCCACCAGTGATTACAGCTATGGCTACACCTTC. Residues: CATSDYSYGYTF.

This clonotype was counted ten times or more. The J gene is TRBJ2-5, the V gene TRBV28, with D hard to call. The CDR3 contains 15 residues. With 4 bases removed from V and 2 bases from J, the gap between germline ends came to 14 bases. Germline V gene sequence: CDR1 MDHEN, CDR2 SYDVKM. CDR3: CASSSREAAQETQYF. In DNA form, the CDR3 reads TGTGCCAGCAGTTCCCGAGAGGCGGCGCAAGAGACCCAGTACTTC.

In its sample, this clonotype was seen a few times. The J gene is TRBJ2-5, the V gene TRBV15; 7 bases line up with TRBD1. V shed 0 bases and J 1 base; nucleotides not matched to a gene: 5. Germline values: CDR1 LNHNV, CDR2 YYDKDF (reference sequence). The CDR3 is made up of 16 amino acids. CDR3 protein: CATSREAYRGQETQYF. DNA for the CDR3: TGTGCCACCAGCAGAGAGGCCTACAGGGGCCAAGAGACCCAGTACTTC. The whole variable domain, filled in from reference TRBV15 and TRBJ2-5, reads DAMVIQNPRYQVTQFGKPVTLSCSQTLNHNVMYWYQQKSSQAPKLLFHYYDKDFNNEADTPDNFQSRRPNTSFCFLDIRSPGLGDTAMYLCATSREAYRGQETQYFGPGTRLLVL.

The chain is built from TRBV20-1 and TRBJ2-1; 12 nucleotides agree with TRBD2. Germline trimming cut 6 bases from V and 9 bases from J; bases unmatched to any gene: 6. CDR1 is DFQATT, CDR2 SNEGSKA, per germline (reference sequence). This CDR3 contains 13 residues. The CDR3, as DNA: TGCAGTGCAACTAGCGGGGGGTCCGGTGAGCAGTTCTTC. It encodes CSATSGGSGEQFF.

The chain has TRBV14 and TRBJ1-4, with 7 bases aligning to TRBD1. Germline V CDR1 and CDR2: SGHDN, FVKESK. Trimming took 0 bases from V and 3 from J; bases not matched to a gene: 1. The CDR3 extends over 15 amino acids. The CDR3 DNA sequence: TGTGCCAGCAGCCAAGACGGACAGGCTAATGAAAAACTGTTTTTT. This gives the protein CASSQDGQANEKLFF.